Presented here are 31 T cell receptor beta chains from one specimen sequenced in a study of Ad26.COV2.S vaccination and SARS-CoV-2 variants. Profiling relied on immunoSEQ multiplex PCR, and the TCRdb table lists in-frame clones only, not all of them. The sample lists fewer than 400,000 clones, approximately 80% occurring once. As to treatment: 15 to 20 received Ad26.COV2.S at low or high dose, single or two shots; roughly five received placebo; per-sample allocation not given. Sampling was done on day 63 after the first vaccine or placebo injection. The sample here was peripheral blood, taken in a trial of Ad26.COV2.S vaccine versus placebo. The receptors shown here come from a person between 18 and 60 years old who received the Ad26.COV2.S COVID-19 vaccine or a placebo.

The rearrangement uses TRBV5-5 and TRBJ1-1; TRBD1 matches at 9 bases. The ends lost 2 bases at V and 4 bases at J; junction bases unmatched: 3. The germline CDR1 and CDR2 sequences are SGHKS and YYEKEE (reference sequence). This CDR3 has 14 amino acids. CDR3 amino acids: CASSFMTGGTEAFF. DNA of the CDR3: TGTGCCAGCAGCTTTATGACAGGGGGCACTGAAGCTTTCTTT. Together with reference TRBV5-5 and TRBJ1-1, the CDR3 gives the full variable domain: DAGVTQSPTHLIKTRGQQVTLRCSPISGHKSVSWYQQVLGQGPQFIFQYYEKEERGRGNFPDRFSARQFPNYSSELNVNALLLGDSALYLCASSFMTGGTEAFFGQGTRLTVV.

V gene TRBV9 combines with J gene TRBJ2-5, with 7 bases matching TRBD1. V lost 4 bases, J lost 3 bases, and 12 bases stayed unmatched. Germline lookup yields CDR1 SGDLS and CDR2 YYNGEE. This CDR3 is built from 16 residues. CDR3 residues: CASSFRDSETKETQYF. The CDR3 nucleotides are TGTGCCAGCAGCTTCCGGGACAGTGAAACTAAAGAGACCCAGTACTTC.

This clone was observed a few times. The rearrangement joins TRBV28 to TRBJ1-6, with 12 bases fitting TRBD1. CDR1 and CDR2 (germline): MDHEN, SYDVKM. Trimming removed 2 bases from V and 9 bases from J; junction bases left unmatched: 5. This CDR3 region has 16 residues. In nucleotides, the CDR3 is TGTGCCAGCAGTTTAGACCGGGACAGGGGGCTTTCACCCCTCCACTTT. This sequence encodes CASSLDRDRGLSPLHF.

V and J are TRBV5-1 and TRBJ1-1; D gene ambiguous. Trimming stripped 0 bases from V and 1 base from J, with 10 bases between. Germline V CDR1 and CDR2: SGHRS, YFSETQ. The CDR3 has 15 amino acids. CDR3 nucleotides: TGCGCCAGCAGCTTGGGCGAGAGCCCGAACACTGAAGCTTTCTTT. Protein: CASSLGESPNTEAFF.

The chain combines TRBV19 with TRBJ1-1; tentative D call: TRBD1 (5 bases). Germline V gene sequence: CDR1 LNHDA, CDR2 SQIVND (reference sequence). The CDR3 contains 15 residues. Trimming took 3 bases from V and 6 from J, leaving 17 bases between them. As DNA, the CDR3 is TGTGCCAGTAGTATTCGACAGTCGGGCGTGGCTGAAGCTTTCTTT. It encodes CASSIRQSGVAEAFF.

For the CDR3, the DNA is TGTGCCAGTAGTACCTACATCGGGCCCTACGAGCAGTACTTC. Residues: CASSTYIGPYEQYF. The chain recombines TRBV19 with TRBJ2-7; D call uncertain. The germline V gene encodes CDR1 LNHDA and CDR2 SQIVND (reference sequence). V was shortened by 4 bases and J by 2 bases, with 12 bases between the two germline ends. This CDR3 is 14 amino acids long.

J is TRBJ2-6 and V is TRBV19, with 9 bases that match TRBD1. V trimming: 4 bases; J trimming: 2 bases; junction bases outside the gene matches: 3. The CDR3 sequence is 16 residues long. The V gene's germline CDR1 is LNHDA and CDR2 SQIVND (reference sequence). CDR3 coding DNA: TGTGCCAGTAGTACGCGGACAGGGGCTGGGGCCAACGTCCTGACTTTC. It is translated as CASSTRTGAGANVLTF.

The chain joins TRBV14 to TRBJ1-4; tentative D call: TRBD1 (6 bases). Germline CDR1 is SGHDN and CDR2 is FVKESK. There are 15 residues in the CDR3. V shed 4 bases and J shed 8 bases, with 17 bases lying between them. The CDR3 spells CASSLIQGNGEKLFF. CDR3 DNA sequence: TGTGCCAGCAGCCTCATTCAGGGGAACGGAGAAAAACTGTTTTTT.

J is TRBJ1-1 and V is TRBV13; D uncertain. Looked up from germline, CDR1 is PRHDT and CDR2 is FYEKMQ (reference sequence). V was shortened by 2 bases and J by 7 bases, with 11 bases between the two germline ends. This CDR3 comprises 13 residues. The CDR3 is CASSLWGDDEAFF. DNA of the CDR3: TGTGCCAGCAGCTTATGGGGAGATGATGAAGCTTTCTTT.

To note about this clone: The same CDR3 arises from other DNA sequences in this sample as well. The chain recombines TRBV5-8 with TRBJ2-7; D uncertain. V was shortened by 0 bases and J by 2 bases, with 9 bases between the two germline ends. Germline values: CDR1 SGHTS, CDR2 YDEGEE. The CDR3 has 14 amino acids. CDR3 in DNA: TGTGCCAGCAGCTTGGAAGGGTCCCCCTACGAGCAGTACTTC. Translated, it gives CASSLEGSPYEQYF.

V is TRBV12-3 or TRBV12-4 and J is TRBJ2-5; tentatively, D is TRBD1 (5 bases). This CDR3 is built from 13 residues. V gave up 3 bases and J gave up 4 bases, with 9 bases separating them. In DNA form, the CDR3 reads TGTGCCAGCAGTTTTTTCAGGGTAGAGACCCAGTACTTC. It is translated as CASSFFRVETQYF.

The sample holds one count of this clone. The genes are TRBV6-6 and TRBJ2-1; D possibly corresponds to TRBD2 (5 bases). Per germline, CDR1 MNHNY and CDR2 SVGAGI (reference sequence). The germline V and J ends were trimmed by 5 bases and 10 bases, with 12 bases remaining between them. The CDR3 has 12 residues. Written as DNA, the CDR3 is TGTGCCAGCAGTAACCCGACGGGAGAGCAGTTCTTC. Its protein product is CASSNPTGEQFF.

The gene calls are TRBV5-5 and TRBJ2-1; D unresolved. In germline, CDR1 is SGHKS, CDR2 YYEKEE (reference sequence). The CDR3 length is 13 residues. The ends were cut back, 2 bases at V and 5 bases at J, with 8 bases in the middle. Here the CDR3 reads CASSFWQDNEQFF. For the CDR3, the DNA is TGTGCCAGCAGCTTCTGGCAGGACAATGAGCAGTTCTTC. Complete variable domain (other parts from reference TRBV5-5 and TRBJ2-1): DAGVTQSPTHLIKTRGQQVTLRCSPISGHKSVSWYQQVLGQGPQFIFQYYEKEERGRGNFPDRFSARQFPNYSSELNVNALLLGDSALYLCASSFWQDNEQFFGPGTRLTVL.

The chain links TRBV4-2 to TRBJ1-4; TRBD1 matches at 9 bases. With V trimmed by 1 base and J by 8 bases, 8 bases remained unmatched. Per germline, CDR1 LGHNA and CDR2 YNFKEQ. This CDR3 comprises 16 residues. DNA of the CDR3: TGTGCCAGCAGCCAAGGAGGACGGGACAGGGAAGAAAAACTGTTTTTT. The encoded protein is CASSQGGRDREEKLFF.

The CDR3: CASGAGYSNQPQHF. The CDR3 bases are TGTGCCAGCGGGGCGGGTTATAGCAATCAGCCCCAGCATTTT. V usage is TRBV2 and J usage is TRBJ1-5; weak D call: TRBD1 (5 bases). Germline-derived CDR1 and CDR2 are SNHLY and FYNNEI. Trimming left V 8 bases short and J 0 bases short, with 11 bases between. The CDR3 runs to 14 residues.

V gene TRBV9 combines with J gene TRBJ1-2; no firm D call. The V gene's germline CDR1 is SGDLS and CDR2 YYNGEE. The length of the CDR3 is 14 residues. With 2 bases removed from V and 4 bases from J, the gap between germline ends came to 12 bases. CDR3 sequence (DNA): TGTGCCAGCAGCGTTGACTGGCGAGGCTATGGCTACACCTTC. The encoded protein is CASSVDWRGYGYTF.

The chain employs TRBV18 and TRBJ2-2, with a weak D call TRBD1 (5 bases). CDR3 length: 16 amino acids. Germline V gene sequence: CDR1 KGHSH, CDR2 LQKENI. Between the trimmed V and J ends, which lost 0 bases and 7 bases, there was a span of 15 bases. CDR3 DNA sequence: TGTGCCAGCTCACCACCGTCTTCCCAGGGCATCGGGGAGCTGTTTTTT. Its translation is CASSPPSSQGIGELFF.

This clone came up once. The identical CDR3 is also encoded by other nucleotide sequences in the sample. The V and J genes are TRBV6-5 and TRBJ2-6, with a tentative D call TRBD1 (5 bases). Trimming removed 2 bases at V and 0 bases at J, with 5 bases between. This CDR3 contains 15 residues. The germline gives CDR1 MNHEY, CDR2 SVGAGI. The DNA of the CDR3 is TGTGCCAGCAGTTACAGGGGCTCTGGGGCCAACGTCCTGACTTTC. Amino acids: CASSYRGSGANVLTF.

The DNA for the CDR3 is TGCAGCGTTGAAAACCGGGACAACTATGGCTACACCTTC. As protein: CSVENRDNYGYTF. The gene calls are TRBV29-1 and TRBJ1-2; possibly TRBD1 for D (5 bases). The CDR3 sequence is 13 residues long. Germline values: CDR1 SQVTM, CDR2 ANQGSEA. V was shortened by 2 bases and J by 2 bases, with 9 bases between the two germline ends.

The chain recombines TRBV28 with TRBJ2-3; possible D gene TRBD1, 5 bases. Trimming pared 7 bases from V and 8 bases from J, leaving 16 bases between. The length of the CDR3 is 13 residues. CDR1 and CDR2 (germline): MDHEN, SYDVKM. The CDR3 DNA reads as TGTGCCAGCAAAACAGCAGGGATGGGTACGCAGTATTTT. Its protein product is CASKTAGMGTQYF. Using reference TRBV28 and TRBJ2-3 for the parts outside the CDR3, the full variable domain is DVKVTQSSRYLVKRTGEKVFLECVQDMDHENMFWYRQDPGLGLRLIYFSYDVKMKEKGDIPEGYSVSREKKERFSLILESASTNQTSMYLCASKTAGMGTQYFGPGTRLTVL.

This chain links TRBV7-2 with TRBJ2-1, with 9 nucleotides matching TRBD2. The germline V gene has CDR1 SGHTA and CDR2 FQGNSA. The CDR3 has 16 amino acids. J lost 5 bases, V lost 1 base, and 6 bases had no gene match. In DNA, the CDR3 is TGTGCCAGCAGCTTAGGAGGTAGCGGGGGTCACAATGAGCAGTTCTTC. Its translation: CASSLGGSGGHNEQFF.

This rearrangement joins TRBV28 to TRBJ1-2; D is undetermined. Germline V gene sequence: CDR1 MDHEN, CDR2 SYDVKM. The CDR3 runs 12 residues. Deletions cut 2 bases from V and 8 bases from J, with 9 bases between. The CDR3 reads CASSLGRRGYTF. DNA for the CDR3: TGTGCCAGCAGTTTAGGACGGCGGGGCTACACCTTC.

The chain recombines TRBV5-4 with TRBJ2-2; weak D call: TRBD2 (5 bases). Trimming took 0 bases from V and 6 from J, leaving 9 bases between them. This CDR3 spans 14 amino acids. The germline V gene encodes CDR1 SGHNT and CDR2 YYREEE (reference sequence). CDR3 DNA: TGTGCCAGCAGCTTGGGTGGGGAGTCCGGGGAGCTGTTTTTT. It yields the protein CASSLGGESGELFF.

This sequence joins TRBV3-1 (or the pseudogene TRBV3-2) and TRBJ2-3; no clear D. Germline-derived CDR1 and CDR2 are LGHDT and YNNKEL (reference sequence). V was clipped by 2 bases and J by 2 bases, with 2 bases between them. This CDR3 is 12 amino acids long. In DNA form, the CDR3 reads TGTGCCAGCAGCCAAAACACAGATACGCAGTATTTT. This encodes CASSQNTDTQYF.

The rearrangement links TRBV15 to TRBJ2-7; D not resolved. Germline V lookup: CDR1 LNHNV, CDR2 YYDKDF (reference sequence). The CDR3 is 14 residues long. V was trimmed by 0 bases and J by 3 bases, leaving 9 bases between them. As DNA, the CDR3 is TGTGCCACCAGCAGAGACACCCGAAGCTACGAGCAGTACTTC. Translating gives CATSRDTRSYEQYF. Combining the CDR3 with reference TRBV15 and TRBJ2-7 gives the whole variable domain DAMVIQNPRYQVTQFGKPVTLSCSQTLNHNVMYWYQQKSSQAPKLLFHYYDKDFNNEADTPDNFQSRRPNTSFCFLDIRSPGLGDTAMYLCATSRDTRSYEQYFGPGTRLTVT.

The chain links TRBV27 to TRBJ2-7; TRBD2 might be the D (5 bases). CDR3 length: 13 amino acids. From germline, CDR1 is MNHEY and CDR2 SMNVEV (reference sequence). Trimming removed 2 bases from V and 7 bases from J, with 12 bases in between. CDR3 residues: CASSLRGSGEQYF. The CDR3 DNA reads TGTGCCAGCAGTTTAAGAGGGTCGGGTGAGCAGTACTTC.

V and J are TRBV5-6 and TRBJ2-7, with 8 bases that match TRBD1. Per the germline V gene, CDR1 is SGHDT and CDR2 is YYEEEE. The trim removed 3 bases at V and 0 bases at J, leaving 8 bases unmatched. CDR3 length: 16 residues. CDR3 protein: CASSSEDRVNSYEQYF. As DNA, the CDR3 is TGTGCCAGCAGCTCGGAGGACAGGGTAAACTCCTACGAGCAGTACTTC.

This clone showed up just once. The V call is TRBV5-1, the J call TRBJ2-5; D not certain. From germline, CDR1 is SGHRS and CDR2 YFSETQ. Trimming removed 6 bases from V and 5 bases from J, with 8 bases in between. This CDR3 is 11 amino acids long. DNA for the CDR3: TGCGCCAGCACTGAGGCGGAGACCCAGTACTTC. Encoded protein: CASTEAETQYF.

The sample holds one count of this clone. The chain is built from TRBV6-4 and TRBJ2-1; D remains ambiguous. The CDR3 extends over 13 amino acids. Germline loops: CDR1 MRHNA, CDR2 SNTAGT. V was pared by 6 bases and J by 2 bases, with 8 bases between. CDR3 in amino acids: CASSENTYNEQFF. DNA of the CDR3: TGTGCCAGCAGCGAGAACACCTACAATGAGCAGTTCTTC.

A remark on this clone: A junction boundary mismatches the germline segment, possibly from a read error. The chain joins TRBV7-7 to TRBJ2-5, with 12 nucleotides matching TRBD2. Looked up from germline, CDR1 is SSHAT and CDR2 is FNYEAQ (reference sequence). The CDR3 has 15 residues. In DNA form, the CDR3 reads TGTGCTAGCAGTCCGACTAGCGGGGGCCAAGAGACCCAGTACTTC. Translation: CASSPTSGGQETQYF. The variable domain in full, completed from reference TRBV7-7 and TRBJ2-5, reads GAGVSQSPRYKVTKRGQDVTLRCDPISSHATLYWYQQALGQGPEFLTYFNYEAQPDKSGLPSDRFSAERPEGSISTLTIQRTEQRDSAMYRCASSPTSGGQETQYFGPGTRLLVL.

The rearrangement links TRBV5-1 to TRBJ1-5; D gene unclear. Trimming stripped 5 bases from V and 0 bases from J, with 6 bases between. The CDR3 contains 13 residues. Germline CDR1 and CDR2: SGHRS and YFSETQ. CDR3 sequence reads: CASRWDSNQPQHF. CDR3 nucleotides: TGCGCCAGCAGGTGGGATAGCAATCAGCCCCAGCATTTT. Based on the CDR3 plus reference TRBV5-1 and TRBJ1-5, the full variable domain is KAGVTQTPRYLIKTRGQQVTLSCSPISGHRSVSWYQQTPGQGLQFLFEYFSETQRNKGNFPGRFSGRQFSNSRSEMNVSTLELGDSALYLCASRWDSNQPQHFGDGTRLSIL.